This TCR beta chain was sequenced during a study of blood T cell repertoires in COVID-19. Study background: Samples taken during acute and convalescent COVID-19 were collected in the United States, Italy and Spain. PBMCs, B-cell-depleted T cells, or T cells were the source of the cDNA or gDNA that made up the material.

Original methodology: Reference gene primer amplification yielded estimated nucleated cell counts. Sequencing was performed with immunoSEQ multiplex PCR; in TCRdb, only in-frame clones are kept and a portion is missing. V, J and clone size are those of that table, while D and trimming were read from the DNA. The repertoire holds tens of thousands of clones, with 90% as singletons. The CDR3 consists of 15 residues. CDR1 and CDR2 from the germline V gene are LNHNV and YYDKDF (reference sequence). This sequence originates from a man between 65 and 79 years old with active or convalescent COVID-19. Sample: peripheral blood. The chain uses TRBV15 and TRBJ2-7, with 7 bases matching TRBD1. The DNA for the CDR3 is TGTGCCACCAGCAGGACAGGGTCCCTCTCCCACGAGCAGTACGTC. Translated: CATSRTGSLSHEQYV.